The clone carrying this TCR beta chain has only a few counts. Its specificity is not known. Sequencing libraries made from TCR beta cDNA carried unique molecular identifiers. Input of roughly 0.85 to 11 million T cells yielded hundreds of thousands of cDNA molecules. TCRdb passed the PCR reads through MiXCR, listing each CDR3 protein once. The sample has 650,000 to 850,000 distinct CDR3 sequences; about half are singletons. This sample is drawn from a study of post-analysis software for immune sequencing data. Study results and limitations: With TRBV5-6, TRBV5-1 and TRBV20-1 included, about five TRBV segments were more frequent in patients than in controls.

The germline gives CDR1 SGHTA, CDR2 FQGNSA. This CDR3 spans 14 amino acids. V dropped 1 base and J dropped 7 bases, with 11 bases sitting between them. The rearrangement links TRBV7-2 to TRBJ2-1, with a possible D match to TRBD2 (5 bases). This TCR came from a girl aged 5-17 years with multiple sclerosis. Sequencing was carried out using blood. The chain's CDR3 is CASSLGRERNEQFF. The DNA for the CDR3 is TGTGCCAGCAGCTTAGGAAGGGAGCGGAATGAGCAGTTCTTC.